The 21 T cell receptor beta chains reported below all come from one sample, sequenced in a study of cytomegalovirus exposure and HLA in healthy donors. Vbeta (60) and Jbeta (13) primers were used in the PCR. Here immunoSEQ multiplex PCR was the method, and the copy in TCRdb shows in-frame clones only, minus some. Of about 190,000 clones listed, around three quarters are singletons. The sequencing input was PBMCs. The receptors originated from a woman under 30 in good health and CMV-seronegative.

The rearrangement joins TRBV9 to TRBJ1-2; D may be TRBD1 (6 bases). CDR3 length: 15 amino acids. Trimming cost V 0 bases and J 3 bases, with 12 bases left between them. Germline assignment: CDR1 SGDLS and CDR2 YYNGEE. The CDR3 DNA reads TGTGCCAGCAGCGTAGGGGTAGGGGGGGACTATGGCTACACCTTC. This sequence encodes CASSVGVGGDYGYTF.

V is TRBV5-1 and J is TRBJ2-7; tentatively, D is TRBD2 (6 bases). V gave up 3 bases and J gave up 0 bases, with 7 bases separating them. In germline, CDR1 is SGHRS, CDR2 YFSETQ. The CDR3 has 13 residues. CDR3 sequence reads: CASSWEDSYEQYF. The CDR3 DNA reads TGCGCCAGCAGCTGGGAGGACTCCTACGAGCAGTACTTC.

V gene TRBV9 combines with J gene TRBJ2-7; 7 bases are shared with TRBD1. V lost 3 bases and J lost 0; bases outside the gene matches: 9. CDR3 length: 16 amino acids. CDR1 is SGDLS, CDR2 YYNGEE, per germline. CDR3 sequence: CASSALRDSASYEQYF. The DNA for the CDR3 is TGTGCCAGCAGCGCCCTCCGGGACAGTGCCTCCTACGAGCAGTACTTC.

This sequence joins TRBV9 and TRBJ1-2, with TRBD1 identical over 8 bases. The CDR3 runs to 14 residues. Germline assignment: CDR1 SGDLS and CDR2 YYNGEE. Unmatched junction bases numbered 3, after V lost 3 bases and J lost 2 bases. CDR3: CASSDQGANYGYTF. CDR3 in DNA: TGTGCCAGCAGCGACCAGGGGGCGAACTATGGCTACACCTTC.

The chain joins TRBV7-9 to TRBJ2-7; D gene ambiguous. Germline lookup yields CDR1 SEHNR and CDR2 FQNEAQ (reference sequence). The V and J ends lost 7 bases and 2 bases respectively, with 12 bases between them. This CDR3 is built from 13 residues. CDR3 nucleotides: TGTGCCAGCACCCCGGTCCCGGCCTACGAGCAGTACTTC. Its translation: CASTPVPAYEQYF. Combining the CDR3 with reference TRBV7-9 and TRBJ2-7 gives the whole variable domain DTGVSQNPRHKITKRGQNVTFRCDPISEHNRLYWYRQTLGQGPEFLTYFQNEAQLEKSRLLSDRFSAERPKGSFSTLEIQRTEQGDSAMYLCASTPVPAYEQYFGPGTRLTVT.

The J gene is TRBJ2-5, the V gene TRBV6-6, with D tentatively TRBD2 (5 bases). CDR1 and CDR2 from the germline V gene are MNHNY and SVGAGI (reference sequence). The germline V and J ends were trimmed by 3 bases and 6 bases, with 11 bases remaining between them. The CDR3 is 13 residues long. CDR3 in amino acids: CASSYDGGKTQYF. The CDR3 region has the DNA TGTGCCAGCAGTTATGACGGAGGAAAGACCCAGTACTTC.

This sequence joins TRBV4-2 and TRBJ1-1, with D possibly matching TRBD1 (5 bases). In germline, CDR1 is LGHNA, CDR2 YNFKEQ. Between the trimmed V and J ends, which lost 10 bases and 8 bases, there was a span of 23 bases. The CDR3 sequence is 14 residues long. In DNA form, the CDR3 reads TGTGCCACCACGACGGGGGTCGGGGACCTGGAAGCTTTCTTT. It yields the protein CATTTGVGDLEAFF.

The V and J genes are TRBV5-4 and TRBJ1-2, with D perhaps TRBD1 (5 bases). V gave up 0 bases and J gave up 4 bases, with 19 bases separating them. This CDR3 is 17 amino acids long. The germline gives CDR1 SGHNT, CDR2 YYREEE (reference sequence). In nucleotides, the CDR3 is TGTGCCAGCAGCTTGGGAGGGAATGGAGGGGCCGCCTATGGCTACACCTTC. Its translation: CASSLGGNGGAAYGYTF.

There are a few counts of this clone. The rearrangement uses TRBV5-6 and TRBJ2-5; 8 positions match TRBD2. The J call may be mistaken, given a closer DNA end match to TRBJ2-7. This CDR3 spans 14 amino acids. Germline CDR1 SGHDT, CDR2 YYEEEE. The CDR3 loop is CASSPGLGIYEQYF. CDR3 coding DNA: TGTGCCAGCAGCCCGGGACTAGGTATTTACGAGCAGTACTTC.

The chain has TRBV27 and TRBJ1-1, with no clear D. The CDR3 has 16 amino acids. V lost 5 bases, J lost 3 bases, and 19 bases lay in between. Germline assignment: CDR1 MNHEY and CDR2 SMNVEV (reference sequence). Written as DNA, the CDR3 is TGTGCCAGCAGTCCCCTAACTGATCGGGTCGACACTGAAGCTTTCTTT. It is translated as CASSPLTDRVDTEAFF.

J is TRBJ2-7 and V is TRBV5-1; 7 positions match TRBD1. The CDR3 is 13 amino acids. J lost 4 bases, V lost 3 bases, and 4 bases had no gene match. The germline gives CDR1 SGHRS, CDR2 YFSETQ. CDR3 DNA sequence: TGCGCCAGCAGCTCACAGGGGTTGTACGAGCAGTACTTC. It is translated as CASSSQGLYEQYF.

The V call is TRBV7-9, the J call TRBJ1-1, with D maybe TRBD1 (6 bases). CDR1 SEHNR and CDR2 FQNEAQ come from the germline V gene (reference sequence). The CDR3 is 14 amino acids. Trimming removed 3 bases at V and 2 bases at J, with 10 bases between. The CDR3, as DNA: TGTGCCAGCAGCTTTCCCAGGGGAAACACTGAAGCTTTCTTT. This sequence encodes CASSFPRGNTEAFF.

In this sample, this clone turned up once. The chain employs TRBV28 and TRBJ2-5, with 8 bases lining up with TRBD1. The CDR3 loop spans 12 amino acids. The junction had 3 bases not matched to a gene; V was cut back by 8 bases and J by 4 bases. Germline CDR1 and CDR2: MDHEN and SYDVKM. This chain's CDR3 is CASATGGETQYF. CDR3 DNA sequence: TGTGCCAGCGCCACAGGGGGAGAGACCCAGTACTTC.

As to this clone: Other nucleotide sequences from this sample produce the same CDR3. V and J are TRBV27 and TRBJ1-1; D gene unclear. Trimming stripped 2 bases from V and 6 bases from J, with 4 bases between. Germline CDR1 reads MNHEY; CDR2 reads SMNVEV (reference sequence). The CDR3 covers 11 residues. The CDR3, as DNA: TGTGCCAGCAGTTTAGGGCCTGAAGCTTTCTTT. It specifies CASSLGPEAFF.

This chain links TRBV5-1 with TRBJ2-4, with 9 bases aligning to TRBD2. The CDR3 sequence is 16 residues long. Germline trimming cut 0 bases from V and 2 bases from J; bases unmatched to any gene: 3. CDR1 SGHRS and CDR2 YFSETQ come from the germline V gene. CDR3 DNA: TGCGCCAGCAGCTTGGGCGGGGGGGGATCCAAAAACATTCAGTACTTC. Protein sequence: CASSLGGGGSKNIQYF.

V gene TRBV29-1 combines with J gene TRBJ1-3; no clear D gene. The V and J ends lost 6 bases and 0 bases respectively, with 3 bases between them. CDR3 size: 11 residues. Germline V gene sequence: CDR1 SQVTM, CDR2 ANQGSEA. The CDR3 loop reads CSVFSGNTIYF. The CDR3 bases are TGCAGCGTCTTCTCTGGAAACACCATATATTTT. The full variable domain, its missing parts supplied by reference TRBV29-1 and TRBJ1-3, is SAVISQKPSRDICQRGTSLTIQCQVDSQVTMMFWYRQQPGQSLTLIATANQGSEATYESGFVIDKFPISRPNLTFSTLTVSNMSPEDSSIYLCSVFSGNTIYFGEGSWLTVV.

The chain combines TRBV10-1 with TRBJ1-5; no clear D. From germline, CDR1 is WNHNN and CDR2 SYGVQD (reference sequence). V was trimmed by 7 bases and J by 3 bases, leaving 7 bases between them. This CDR3 has 12 residues. CDR3 coding DNA: TGCGCCAGCATCAGTAACAATCAGCCCCAGCATTTT. It codes for CASISNNQPQHF.

The chain joins TRBV28 to TRBJ2-7; weak D call: TRBD2 (5 bases). V lost 4 bases and J lost 3, with 10 bases in between. Looked up from germline, CDR1 is MDHEN and CDR2 is SYDVKM. The CDR3 has 13 residues. CDR3 protein: CASSSPGVYEQYF. DNA for the CDR3: TGTGCCAGCAGTTCCCCCGGGGTCTACGAGCAGTACTTC.

The chain combines TRBV9 with TRBJ1-4; D is possibly TRBD1 (6 bases). Germline V CDR1 and CDR2: SGDLS, YYNGEE. This CDR3 spans 16 amino acids. With 4 bases removed from V and 0 bases from J, the gap between germline ends came to 13 bases. The CDR3 bases are TGTGCCAGCAGCCCCGGACAGAGTACAACTAATGAAAAACTGTTTTTT. This translates into CASSPGQSTTNEKLFF.

The chain has TRBV19 and TRBJ2-7; TRBD2 matches 11 bases. The CDR3 has 16 amino acids. CDR1 and CDR2 (germline): LNHDA, SQIVND (reference sequence). V was clipped by 5 bases and J by 1 base; unmatched bases: 7. In DNA, the CDR3 is TGTGCCAGTAGTCCGCTAGCGGGAGGAGCTTCCTACGAGCAGTACTTC. This sequence encodes CASSPLAGGASYEQYF.

With regard to this clone: Other DNA sequences in this sample translate to the same CDR3. The V call is TRBV7-9, the J call TRBJ1-6; maybe TRBD1 (6 bases). V lost 2 bases and J 10 bases, leaving 12 bases between the germline ends. Per germline, CDR1 SEHNR and CDR2 FQNEAQ (reference sequence). The CDR3 consists of 14 residues. CDR3 in amino acids: CASSLTGLSSPLHF. The CDR3 DNA reads as TGTGCCAGCAGCTTAACAGGGCTAAGCTCACCCCTCCACTTT. The full variable domain, with the rest looked up from reference TRBV7-9 and TRBJ1-6, is DTGVSQNPRHKITKRGQNVTFRCDPISEHNRLYWYRQTLGQGPEFLTYFQNEAQLEKSRLLSDRFSAERPKGSFSTLEIQRTEQGDSAMYLCASSLTGLSSPLHFGNGTRLTVT.